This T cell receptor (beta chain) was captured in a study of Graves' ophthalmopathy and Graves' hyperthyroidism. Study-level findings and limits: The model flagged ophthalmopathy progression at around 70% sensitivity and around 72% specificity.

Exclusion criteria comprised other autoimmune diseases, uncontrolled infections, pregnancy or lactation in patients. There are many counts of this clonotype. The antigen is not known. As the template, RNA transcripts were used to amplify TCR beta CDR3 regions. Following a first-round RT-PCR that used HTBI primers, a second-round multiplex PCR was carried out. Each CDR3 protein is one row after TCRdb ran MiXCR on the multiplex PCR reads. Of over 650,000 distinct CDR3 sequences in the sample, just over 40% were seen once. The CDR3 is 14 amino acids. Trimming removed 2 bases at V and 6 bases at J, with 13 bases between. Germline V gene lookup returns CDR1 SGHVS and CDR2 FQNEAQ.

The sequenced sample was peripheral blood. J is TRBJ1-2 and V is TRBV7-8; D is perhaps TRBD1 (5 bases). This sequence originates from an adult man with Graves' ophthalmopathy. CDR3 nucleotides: TGTGCCAGCAGCTTACACGGGACTACTCATGGCTACACCTTC. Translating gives CASSLHGTTHGYTF.